The 2 T cell receptor beta chains given below trace back to one sample, sequenced in a study of breast tumors, draining lymph nodes, adjacent tissues. TCRdb recomputed calls from the multiplex PCR reads with MiXCR, one row per CDR3 protein. The sample lists under 30,000 distinct CDR3 sequences; about 24% were seen once. Sequencing was carried out using breast tumor tissue. The receptors shown here come from a female donor with breast cancer. Some clones in this sample may be carry-over from other donors' samples.

In its sample, this clonotype is medium-sized. The chain recombines TRBV14 with TRBJ2-3; possible D gene TRBD2, 5 bases. This CDR3 has 16 amino acids. The ends were cut back, 3 bases at V and 6 bases at J, with 19 bases in the middle. Germline values: CDR1 SGHDN, CDR2 FVKESK. Written as DNA, the CDR3 is TGTGCCAGCAGCCAGCAACTAGGGCTAGGTGAGGATACGCAGTATTTT. Protein: CASSQQLGLGEDTQYF.

The V call is TRBV4-1, the J call TRBJ2-1; D perhaps matches TRBD2 (5 bases). CDR1 is MGHRA, CDR2 YSYEKL, per germline. The V end lost 4 bases, the J end lost 0 bases, and 10 bases lay between the germline ends. CDR3 size: 15 residues. The CDR3 sequence is CASSRIASSYNEQFF. The CDR3 nucleotides read TGCGCCAGCAGCCGGATAGCGAGCTCCTACAATGAGCAGTTCTTC.